These 28 T cell receptor beta chains originate from one sample sequenced in a study of T cells after yellow fever vaccination. TCRdb re-analysed the 5' RACE reads in MiXCR, keeping a single row per CDR3 protein. The table records about 630,000 distinct CDR3 sequences, 9% to 15% of them present only once. Sequenced material: PBMCs, taken on the day of the yellow fever booster vaccination. These receptors all come from a man between 25 and 39 years old who received the YFV17D yellow fever vaccine.

V and J are TRBV12-3 or TRBV12-4 and TRBJ2-1; possibly TRBD2 for D (6 bases). The V and J ends lost 5 bases and 1 base respectively, with 15 bases between them. The CDR3 spans 16 residues. The CDR3 bases are TGTGCCAGCAGTCCGGCGACTAGGTCGTCCTACAATGAGCAGTTCTTC. Amino acids: CASSPATRSSYNEQFF.

This clonotype was seen a few times. The chain is built from TRBV16 and TRBJ2-5; D unresolved. In germline, CDR1 is KGHSY, CDR2 FQNENV. V gave up 0 bases and J gave up 5 bases, with 4 bases separating them. There are 12 residues in the CDR3. CDR3: CASSQSRETQYF. Here the CDR3 DNA reads TGTGCCAGCAGCCAATCGCGGGAGACCCAGTACTTC.

This clonotype was seen many times. At one of its ends the junction is not consistent with the germline gene, which may arise from a read error. The chain employs TRBV20-1 and TRBJ2-5, with 9 bases fitting TRBD2. From germline, CDR1 is DFQATT and CDR2 SNEGSKA (reference sequence). The CDR3 has 14 residues. CDR3 protein: CSASPSGVIEAQYF. DNA of the CDR3: TGCAGTGCTAGTCCTAGCGGGGTCATAGAGGCCCAGTACTTC.

The chain has TRBV12-3 or TRBV12-4 and TRBJ1-1; a weak D match, TRBD1 (6 bases). The V gene lost 4 bases and the J gene lost 6 bases, with 12 bases spanning the gap. This CDR3 is 13 amino acids long. CDR3 in amino acids: CASSYRGTAEAFF. DNA of the CDR3: TGTGCCAGCAGTTATAGGGGGACGGCTGAAGCTTTCTTT.

The rearrangement joins TRBV20-1 to TRBJ2-5, with TRBD2 as a possible D gene (6 bases). The CDR3 loop spans 16 amino acids. The germline V gene has CDR1 DFQATT and CDR2 SNEGSKA (reference sequence). Trimming cost V 1 base and J 5 bases, with 20 bases left between them. The CDR3 is CSARAFSRDRGETQYF. The CDR3 DNA reads as TGCAGTGCTAGAGCTTTTTCCCGGGACCGGGGGGAGACCCAGTACTTC.

The genes are TRBV5-5 and TRBJ2-1; D perhaps matches TRBD2 (6 bases). The CDR3 has 16 residues. Trimming took off 4 bases at V and 5 bases at J, with 19 bases between the two ends. Germline-derived CDR1 and CDR2 are SGHKS and YYEKEE (reference sequence). CDR3 DNA: TGTGCCAGCAGCCTCGCCCGGCTAGCGAGAAACAATGAGCAGTTCTTC. Its protein product is CASSLARLARNNEQFF. Combining the CDR3 with reference TRBV5-5 and TRBJ2-1 gives the whole variable domain DAGVTQSPTHLIKTRGQQVTLRCSPISGHKSVSWYQQVLGQGPQFIFQYYEKEERGRGNFPDRFSARQFPNYSSELNVNALLLGDSALYLCASSLARLARNNEQFFGPGTRLTVL.

V gene TRBV20-1 combines with J gene TRBJ1-5; maybe TRBD1 (6 bases). Trimming removed 3 bases at V and 8 bases at J, with 23 bases between. CDR3 size: 16 residues. Germline assignment: CDR1 DFQATT and CDR2 SNEGSKA (reference sequence). The CDR3 loop reads CSAREGGMRINKPQHF. In DNA, the CDR3 is TGCAGTGCTAGGGAAGGGGGTATGCGAATAAATAAGCCCCAGCATTTT.

The rearrangement joins TRBV5-1 to TRBJ2-2; 11 bases agree with TRBD2. The J segment lost 0 bases and the V segment lost 4 bases, leaving 8 bases of the junction unmatched. The germline gives CDR1 SGHRS, CDR2 YFSETQ. The CDR3 runs to 18 residues. As DNA, the CDR3 is TGCGCCAGCAGCAGTAGCGGGAGGGCCGGCGCGAACACCGGGGAGCTGTTTTTT. This sequence encodes CASSSSGRAGANTGELFF.

The rearrangement links TRBV5-5 to TRBJ2-7; 8 nucleotides align to TRBD2. Unmatched junction bases numbered 6, after V lost 2 bases and J lost 2 bases. Germline lookup yields CDR1 SGHKS and CDR2 YYEKEE (reference sequence). This CDR3 contains 15 residues. CDR3 sequence reads: CASSLLGLGTYEQYF. CDR3 coding DNA: TGTGCCAGCAGCTTACTGGGACTAGGGACCTACGAGCAGTACTTC.

The rearrangement uses TRBV12-3 or TRBV12-4 and TRBJ2-3; D unclear. The CDR3 runs 16 residues. Trimming pared 8 bases from V and 2 bases from J, leaving 20 bases between. CDR3 sequence (DNA): TGTGCCAGCGCGGACGTAATCGCCCCTTACACAGATACGCAGTATTTT. It specifies CASADVIAPYTDTQYF.

This clonotype turned up a few times. For the CDR3, the DNA is TGTGCCAGCAGCCCTTGGGCGGACCGGAGCTCCTACAATGAGCAGTTCTTC. It encodes CASSPWADRSSYNEQFF. This chain uses TRBV7-6 with TRBJ2-1; no clear D gene. There are 17 residues in the CDR3. Trimming shortened V by 5 bases and J by 0 bases, and 17 bases separated the two germline ends. The germline V gene encodes CDR1 SGHVS and CDR2 FNYEAQ. Together with reference TRBV7-6 and TRBJ2-1, the CDR3 gives the full variable domain: GAGVSQSPRYKVTKRGQDVALRCDPISGHVSLYWYRQALGQGPEFLTYFNYEAQQDKSGLPNDRFSAERPEGSISTLTIQRTEQRDSAMYRCASSPWADRSSYNEQFFGPGTRLTVL.

The CDR3 region has the DNA TGTGCCAGCTCCCGAGAATGGGGCACTGAAGCTTTCTTT. Its protein is CASSREWGTEAFF. The chain combines TRBV18 with TRBJ1-1; D gene uncertain. V was trimmed by 6 bases and J by 4 bases, leaving 12 bases between them. Germline CDR1 and CDR2: KGHSH and LQKENI. CDR3 size: 13 residues.

This CDR3 reads CSVDAGNQETQYF. CDR3 nucleotide sequence: TGCAGCGTTGACGCCGGCAATCAAGAGACCCAGTACTTC. The chain couples TRBV29-1 to TRBJ2-5, with D unclear. CDR1 is SQVTM and CDR2 is ANQGSEA in the germline V gene. CDR3 length: 13 amino acids. Trimming shortened V by 3 bases and J by 2 bases, and 10 bases separated the two germline ends.

The chain links TRBV6-5 to TRBJ1-2, with TRBD1 identical over 9 bases. Trimming removed 2 bases from V and 9 bases from J; junction bases left unmatched: 4. This CDR3 is built from 13 residues. CDR1 MNHEY and CDR2 SVGAGI come from the germline V gene. CDR3 nucleotide sequence: TGTGCCAGCAGTTACGTTGGGACAGGGAGCTACACCTTC. This encodes CASSYVGTGSYTF.

This clonotype has more than one count but fewer than ten. The J gene is TRBJ2-1, the V gene TRBV6-5; D remains ambiguous. V was shortened by 4 bases and J by 0 bases, with 19 bases between the two germline ends. The CDR3 is 18 amino acids. Germline CDR1 reads MNHEY; CDR2 reads SVGAGI. The DNA of the CDR3 is TGTGCCAGCAGTTCATACCTATTCGACGGCAGCTCCTACAATGAGCAGTTCTTC. Translation: CASSSYLFDGSSYNEQFF.

This clonotype was observed a handful of times. The chain joins TRBV3-1 to TRBJ2-1; no firm D call. This CDR3 contains 15 residues. Looked up from germline, CDR1 is LGHDT and CDR2 is YNNKEL (reference sequence). The ends were cut back, 3 bases at V and 0 bases at J, with 9 bases in the middle. The CDR3 loop reads CASSQFMGSYNEQFF. CDR3 coding DNA: TGTGCCAGCAGCCAGTTCATGGGCTCCTACAATGAGCAGTTCTTC.

This clonotype turned up a few times. CDR3 residues: CASSSRGLNYGYTF. CDR3 DNA sequence: TGTGCCAGCAGTTCCAGGGGCCTTAACTATGGCTACACCTTC. V is TRBV12-3 or TRBV12-4 and J is TRBJ1-2; TRBD1 might be the D (6 bases). With 4 bases removed from V and 1 base from J, the gap between germline ends came to 10 bases. The CDR3 has 14 residues.

The table lists this clonotype with a few counts. This chain uses TRBV5-5 with TRBJ2-7, with 10 bases lining up with TRBD2. V gave up 4 bases and J gave up 6 bases; unmatched junction bases: 13. Per germline, CDR1 SGHKS and CDR2 YYEKEE (reference sequence). The CDR3 is 16 amino acids. The CDR3 loop is CASSPNPSGSSLEQYF. Written as DNA, the CDR3 is TGTGCCAGCAGCCCCAACCCTAGCGGGAGTTCCCTCGAGCAGTACTTC.

This clonotype turned up a few times. The V call is TRBV7-2, the J call TRBJ2-7, with D possibly being TRBD2 (5 bases). Trimming took off 3 bases at V and 2 bases at J, with 11 bases between the two ends. The CDR3 runs to 14 residues. CDR1 is SGHTA, CDR2 FQGNSA, per germline. The CDR3 DNA sequence: TGTGCCAGCAGCTTCTCCGGGAACACCTACGAGCAGTACTTC. Translating gives CASSFSGNTYEQYF.

The chain couples TRBV18 to TRBJ2-1; D possibly uses TRBD1 or TRBD2 (5 bases each). V was trimmed by 6 bases and J by 9 bases, leaving 15 bases between them. Germline assignment: CDR1 KGHSH and CDR2 LQKENI. The CDR3 totals 13 residues. DNA for the CDR3: TGTGCCAGCTCGACAGAGGGAGTAGGTGAGCAGTTCTTC. Protein sequence: CASSTEGVGEQFF.

The sample holds many counts of this clonotype. The genes are TRBV5-6 and TRBJ2-1; TRBD2 might be the D (5 bases). Trimming removed 7 bases from V and 0 bases from J, with 17 bases in between. CDR3 length: 16 amino acids. CDR1 and CDR2 from the germline V gene are SGHDT and YYEEEE. CDR3 DNA sequence: TGTGCCAGCTCCCCCGTCGGGGAGAGCTCCTACAATGAGCAGTTCTTC. Residues: CASSPVGESSYNEQFF. Based on the CDR3 plus reference TRBV5-6 and TRBJ2-1, the full variable domain is DAGVTQSPTHLIKTRGQQVTLRCSPKSGHDTVSWYQQALGQGPQFIFQYYEEEERQRGNFPDRFSGHQFPNYSSELNVNALLLGDSALYLCASSPVGESSYNEQFFGPGTRLTVL.

This clonotype was counted only a few times. J is TRBJ2-7 and V is TRBV29-1; TRBD2 agrees at 13 bases. The CDR3 covers 15 residues. Losses at the gene ends were 6 bases for V and 1 base for J; bases not matched to a gene: 6. The germline V gene has CDR1 SQVTM and CDR2 ANQGSEA. CDR3 bases: TGCAGCGTAGCGAGGGGACTAGCGGGATCCTACGAGCAGTACTTC. This encodes CSVARGLAGSYEQYF.

This clonotype has more than one count but fewer than ten. The chain is built from TRBV20-1 and TRBJ2-7, with 7 bases that match TRBD2. With 3 bases clipped from V and 2 bases from J, the junction kept 7 bases outside the gene matches. CDR3 length: 14 residues. CDR1 and CDR2 from the germline V gene are DFQATT and SNEGSKA (reference sequence). The CDR3 coding sequence is TGCAGTGCTAGTGGGGCGGGAGTGGCCTACGAGCAGTACTTC. Translating gives CSASGAGVAYEQYF.

This clonotype was observed at least ten times. The V call is TRBV20-1, the J call TRBJ2-3; 7 bases match TRBD1. V gave up 2 bases and J gave up 0 bases; unmatched junction bases: 8. Germline-derived CDR1 and CDR2 are DFQATT and SNEGSKA (reference sequence). The CDR3 extends over 16 amino acids. The CDR3 coding sequence is TGCAGTGCTAGACCCGGGACAGCTACTAGCACAGATACGCAGTATTTT. Encoded protein: CSARPGTATSTDTQYF.

The chain carries TRBV6-1 and TRBJ2-5; TRBD1 matches at 9 bases. Per germline, CDR1 MNHNS and CDR2 SASEGT. Trimming at V came to 6 bases and at J to 2 bases, leaving 7 bases not matched to a gene. CDR3 length equals 15 residues. CDR3 residues: CASSGTGGRQETQYF. CDR3 sequence (DNA): TGTGCCAGCAGCGGAACAGGGGGCAGGCAAGAGACCCAGTACTTC.

This clonotype was picked up many times. V gene TRBV7-9 combines with J gene TRBJ1-2; D is unresolved. Trimming cost V 3 bases and J 8 bases, with 13 bases left between them. The CDR3 spans 13 residues. CDR1 is SEHNR and CDR2 is FQNEAQ in the germline V gene (reference sequence). The CDR3 loop reads CASSFSGSFGYTF. In nucleotides, the CDR3 is TGTGCCAGCAGCTTCTCGGGGAGCTTCGGCTACACCTTC.

The chain employs TRBV4-3 and TRBJ2-7; 7 bases align to TRBD1. There are 16 residues in the CDR3. Germline-derived CDR1 and CDR2 are LGHNA and YSLEER. V was pared by 3 bases and J by 3 bases, with 11 bases of the junction left unmatched. CDR3 nucleotides: TGCGCCAGCAGCCAGGAACCCGGGACAGTGCTCTACGAGCAGTACTTC. It encodes CASSQEPGTVLYEQYF.

The V and J genes are TRBV12-3 or TRBV12-4 and TRBJ2-7; no clear D gene. Trimming left V 5 bases short and J 2 bases short, with 7 bases between. This CDR3 has 12 residues. Here the CDR3 DNA reads TGTGCCAGCAGTATAGGTGCCTACGAGCAGTACTTC. It is translated as CASSIGAYEQYF.